This T cell receptor beta chain was sequenced for a study of neurological immune-mediated disorders. With V trimmed by 11 bases and J by 1 base, 8 bases remained unmatched. The CDR3 has 14 amino acids. About this clonotype itself: Its antigen remains unidentified. Likely a read error: the CDR3 ends without its conserved phenylalanine or tryptophan.

Synthesis of cDNA was performed by 5'RACE using 10-nucleotide random UMIs. TCRdb re-called the 5' RACE reads through MiXCR, storing one row per CDR3 protein. The table includes about 74,000 distinct CDR3 sequences, around 5.2% detected once. General study results and limits: The greatest TCR clonal expansion occurred in HTLV-1-associated myelopathy and the least in multiple sclerosis, which fell below healthy controls. Phylogenetic grouping put 18 of 34 multiple sclerosis patients' repertoires into one related-CDR3 cluster, a possible signature.

Input material: PBMCs. V usage is TRBV12-3 or TRBV12-4 and J usage is TRBJ1-2; TRBD1 matches 9 bases. This TCR was sampled from a young man with multiple sclerosis. The CDR3 spells CASSRGQGNYGYTI. CDR3 bases: TGTGCCTCCTCCCGGGGACAGGGTAACTATGGCTACACCATC.